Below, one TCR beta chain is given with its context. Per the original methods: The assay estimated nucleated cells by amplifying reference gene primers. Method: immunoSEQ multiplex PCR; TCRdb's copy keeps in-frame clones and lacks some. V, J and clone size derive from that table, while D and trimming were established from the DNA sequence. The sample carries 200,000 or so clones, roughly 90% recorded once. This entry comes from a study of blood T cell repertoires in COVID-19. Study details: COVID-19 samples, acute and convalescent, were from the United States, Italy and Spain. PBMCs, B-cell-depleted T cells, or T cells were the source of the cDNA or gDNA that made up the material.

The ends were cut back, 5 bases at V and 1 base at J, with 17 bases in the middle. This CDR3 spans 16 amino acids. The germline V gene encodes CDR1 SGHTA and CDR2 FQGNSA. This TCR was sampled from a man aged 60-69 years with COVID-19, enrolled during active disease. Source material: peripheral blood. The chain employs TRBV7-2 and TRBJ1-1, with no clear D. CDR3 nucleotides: TGTGCCAGCAGCCCCCGGGGAGGGTGGGCGAACACTGAAGCTTTCTTT. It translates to CASSPRGGWANTEAFF. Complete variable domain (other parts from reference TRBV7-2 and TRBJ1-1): GAGVSQSPSNKVTEKGKDVELRCDPISGHTALYWYRQSLGQGLEFLIYFQGNSAPDKSGLPSDRFSAERTGGSVSTLTIQRTQQEDSAVYLCASSPRGGWANTEAFFGQGTRLTVV.